A selection of T cell receptor beta chains follows, all from one sample in a study of CD8 T cells in ankylosing spondylitis. TCRdb re-called the 5' RACE reads through MiXCR, storing one row per CDR3 protein. The repertoire holds 150,000 to 200,000 distinct CDR3 sequences, with about 20% as singletons. Sequenced material: blood, either unsorted or a sorted T cell fraction (not recorded which). The receptors here all came from a male donor aged 10 to 30 with ankylosing spondylitis or in good health (not recorded which). Both conserved end residues are part of each CDR3. Fields, in order: CDR3 length, J gene, D gene, clone size, V gene, CDR3 DNA, CDR3 protein. A D gene is named only where the DNA matches it firmly. Expanded clones get a size class; other rows say once, few or many, or leave the size out.

>14|TRBJ2-1|.|.|TRBV29-1
TGCAGCGTTGCCGGACCTCTGGGGGCCAATGAGCAGTTCTTC
CSVAGPLGANEQFF
>15|TRBJ2-1|.|many|TRBV5-1
TGCGCCAGCAGCTTGGAGGGCGGTCCCTACAATGAGCAGTTCTTC
CASSLEGGPYNEQFF
>15|TRBJ2-3|.|many|TRBV12-3/TRBV12-4
TGTGCCAGCAGGCCTGGACAGCCACGCACAGATACGCAGTATTTT
CASRPGQPRTDTQYF
>13|TRBJ2-7|.|many|TRBV20-1
TGCAGTGCCCCTAACAGCCCCTCCTACGAGCAGTACTTC
CSAPNSPSYEQYF
>15|TRBJ2-1|TRBD2|many|TRBV12-3/TRBV12-4
TGTGCCAGCAGGACCGGGACTACACGCGACAATGAGCAGTTCTTC
CASRTGTTRDNEQFF
>13|TRBJ2-4|.|many|TRBV19
TGTGCCAGTGAGTCAGGGGTCAAAAACATTCAGTACTTC
CASESGVKNIQYF
>14|TRBJ2-2|.|many|TRBV7-2
TGTGCCAGCAGCTTAGCGGACTTCACCGGGGAGCTGTTTTTT
CASSLADFTGELFF
>15|TRBJ1-6|.|many|TRBV12-3/TRBV12-4
TGTGCCAGCAGTCCGAGCGGGTCCTATAATTCACCCCTCCACTTT
CASSPSGSYNSPLHF
>15|TRBJ2-1|.|.|TRBV12-3/TRBV12-4
TGTGCCAGCAGTACTGACCGGGAGTTAAACAATGAGCAGTTCTTC
CASSTDRELNNEQFF
>15|TRBJ2-3|.|many|TRBV7-9
TGTGCCAGCGGCGGCCTGAGCCGGGACCCAGATACGCAGTATTTT
CASGGLSRDPDTQYF
>16|TRBJ1-5|TRBD1|many|TRBV12-3/TRBV12-4
TGTGCCAGCAGTTCCCGGACAGGGGTTAGCAATCAGCCCCAGCATTTT
CASSSRTGVSNQPQHF
>16|TRBJ2-5|.|once|TRBV11-2
TGTGCCAGCAGCGCGACAGGAGGAATAACTGTTGGGACCCAGTACTTC
CASSATGGITVGTQYF
>13|TRBJ2-5|TRBD1|many|TRBV7-3
TGTGCCAGCTCCCAGGGGGCCGGGGAGACCCAGTACTTC
CASSQGAGETQYF
>15|TRBJ1-2|.|.|TRBV2
TGTGCCAGCAGTGAGAATTTACGGGGGAGAGCTGGCTACACCTTC
CASSENLRGRAGYTF
>16|TRBJ2-2|TRBD2|.|TRBV11-1
TGTGCCAGCAGCTTAGTCGCGGGAGTGAACACCGGGGAGCTGTTTTTT
CASSLVAGVNTGELFF
>15|TRBJ2-1|.|many|TRBV5-1
TGCGCCAGCAGCTTGGTGGGAGTCTCCTACAATGAGCAGTTCTTC
CASSLVGVSYNEQFF
>12|TRBJ2-1|.|many|TRBV28
TGTGCCAGCAATCTGCTGTCGGGGCAGCAGTTCTTC
CASNLLSGQQFF
>17|TRBJ2-3|TRBD1|many|TRBV28
TGTGCCAGCAGTCCGGGACAGGGGGCCGAGTTGGGAGATACGCAGTATTTT
CASSPGQGAELGDTQYF
>16|TRBJ2-1|TRBD2|.|TRBV27
TGTGCCAGCAGTGCAGGACTAGCCGGGCGTGACTATGAGCAGTTCTTC
CASSAGLAGRDYEQFF
>14|TRBJ2-5|TRBD2|many|TRBV7-8
TGTGCCAGCAGCTACGGACTAGCACAAGAGACCCAGTACTTC
CASSYGLAQETQYF
>11|TRBJ2-5|TRBD1|many|TRBV30
TGTGCCTGGGAGGGACAGGAGACCCAGTACTTC
CAWEGQETQYF
>11|TRBJ2-4|.|many|TRBV12-3/TRBV12-4
TGTGCCAGCAGCTCCCGTTTGGATCTCAGTTTC
CASSSRLDLSF